This T cell receptor (beta chain) was obtained from a study of cytomegalovirus exposure and HLA in healthy donors. The data were produced by immunoSEQ multiplex PCR, yet TCRdb's version contains in-frame clones alone and is incomplete. Here the sample spans about 240,000 clones, about 87% being singletons. The CDR3 spans 15 residues. This TCR was recovered from a man between 18 and 29 years old in good health and CMV-seronegative. The sequenced material came from PBMCs. The chain combines TRBV21-1 with TRBJ2-7; TRBD2, the D gene given by the table, was not confirmed from the DNA. TRBV21-1 is described as a pseudogene. The DNA for the CDR3 is TGTGCCAGCAGCAACAGCCGGGTGAGCTCCTACGAGCAGTACTTC. Protein: CASSNSRVSSYEQYF.